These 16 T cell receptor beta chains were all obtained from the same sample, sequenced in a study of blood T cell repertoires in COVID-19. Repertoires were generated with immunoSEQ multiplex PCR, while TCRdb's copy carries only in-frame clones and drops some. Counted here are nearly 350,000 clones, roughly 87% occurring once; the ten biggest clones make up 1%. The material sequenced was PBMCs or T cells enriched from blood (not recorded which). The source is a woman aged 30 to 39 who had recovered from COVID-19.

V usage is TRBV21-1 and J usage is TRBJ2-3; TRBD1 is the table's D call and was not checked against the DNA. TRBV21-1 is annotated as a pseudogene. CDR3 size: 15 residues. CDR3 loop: CASSKKQASTDTQYF. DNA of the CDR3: TGTGCCAGCAGCAAAAAACAGGCTAGCACAGATACGCAGTATTTT.

In DNA, the CDR3 is TGTGCCAGCAGCCGAGGACGCGGGGGCTATGGCTACACCTTC. It encodes CASSRGRGGYGYTF. The V gene is TRBV28, the J gene TRBJ1-2; possibly TRBD1 for D (5 bases). Trimming removed 6 bases from V and 4 bases from J, with 15 bases in between. The CDR3 has 14 residues. Germline V lookup: CDR1 MDHEN, CDR2 SYDVKM.

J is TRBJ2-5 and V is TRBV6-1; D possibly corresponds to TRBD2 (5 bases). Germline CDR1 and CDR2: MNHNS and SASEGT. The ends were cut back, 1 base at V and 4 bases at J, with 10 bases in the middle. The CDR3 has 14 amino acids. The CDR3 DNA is TGTGCCAGCAGTGAAGTGGGCGGACTAGAGACCCAGTACTTC. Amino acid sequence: CASSEVGGLETQYF.

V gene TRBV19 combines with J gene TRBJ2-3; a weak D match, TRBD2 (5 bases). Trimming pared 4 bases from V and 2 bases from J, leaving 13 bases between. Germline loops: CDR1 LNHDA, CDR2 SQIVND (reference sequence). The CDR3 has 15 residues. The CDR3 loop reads CASSTVSGATDTQYF. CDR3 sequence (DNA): TGTGCCAGTAGTACAGTGAGCGGTGCCACAGATACGCAGTATTTT.

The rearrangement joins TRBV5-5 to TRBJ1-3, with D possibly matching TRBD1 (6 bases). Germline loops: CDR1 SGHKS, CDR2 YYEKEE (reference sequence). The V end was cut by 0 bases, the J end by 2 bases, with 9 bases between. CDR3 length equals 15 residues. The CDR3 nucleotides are TGTGCCAGCAGCTTGGGACAGGTGGCTGGAAACACCATATATTTT. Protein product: CASSLGQVAGNTIYF.

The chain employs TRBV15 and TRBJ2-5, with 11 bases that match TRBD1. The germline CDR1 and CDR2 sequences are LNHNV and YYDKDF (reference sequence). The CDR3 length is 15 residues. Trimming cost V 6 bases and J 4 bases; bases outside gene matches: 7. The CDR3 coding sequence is TGTGCCACCAGGGCTCCGGGACAGGGGGTAGAGACCCAGTACTTC. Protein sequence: CATRAPGQGVETQYF.

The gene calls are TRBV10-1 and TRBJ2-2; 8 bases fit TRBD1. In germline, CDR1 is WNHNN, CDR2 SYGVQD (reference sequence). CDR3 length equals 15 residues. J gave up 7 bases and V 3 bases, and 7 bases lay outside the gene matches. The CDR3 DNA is TGCGCCAGCAGTGACCCGACAGGGGATGGCGGGGAGCTGTTTTTT. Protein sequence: CASSDPTGDGGELFF.

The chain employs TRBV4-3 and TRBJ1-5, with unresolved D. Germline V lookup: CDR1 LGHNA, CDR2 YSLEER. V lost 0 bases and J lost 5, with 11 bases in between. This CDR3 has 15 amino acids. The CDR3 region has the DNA TGCGCCAGCAGCCAAGAAGTCCGGGAGCATCAGCCCCAGCATTTT. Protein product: CASSQEVREHQPQHF.

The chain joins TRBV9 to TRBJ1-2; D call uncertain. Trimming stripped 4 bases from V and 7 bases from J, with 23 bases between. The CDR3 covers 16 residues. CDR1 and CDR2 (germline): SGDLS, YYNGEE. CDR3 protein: CASSRDYYSTLGGYTF. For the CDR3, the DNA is TGTGCCAGCAGCAGAGACTATTACTCGACCCTAGGTGGCTACACCTTC.

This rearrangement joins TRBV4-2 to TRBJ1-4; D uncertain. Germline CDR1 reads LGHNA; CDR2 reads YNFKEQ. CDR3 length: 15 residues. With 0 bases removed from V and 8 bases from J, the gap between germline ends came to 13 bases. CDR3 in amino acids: CASSQDYSGKEKLFF. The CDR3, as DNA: TGTGCCAGCAGCCAAGACTATTCCGGGAAAGAAAAACTGTTTTTT.

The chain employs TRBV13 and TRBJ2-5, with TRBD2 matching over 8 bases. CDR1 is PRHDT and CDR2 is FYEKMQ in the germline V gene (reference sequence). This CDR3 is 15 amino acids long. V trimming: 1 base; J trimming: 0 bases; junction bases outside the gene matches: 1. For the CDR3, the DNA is TGTGCCAGCAGCTTAGCGGGGGGGAACCAAGAGACCCAGTACTTC. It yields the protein CASSLAGGNQETQYF.

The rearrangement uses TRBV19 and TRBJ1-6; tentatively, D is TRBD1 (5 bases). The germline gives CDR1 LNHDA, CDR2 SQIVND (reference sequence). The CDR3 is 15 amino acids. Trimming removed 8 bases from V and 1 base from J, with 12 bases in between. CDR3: CASSTRASYNSPLHF. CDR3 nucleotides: TGTGCCAGTTCGACCAGGGCATCCTATAATTCACCCCTCCACTTT.

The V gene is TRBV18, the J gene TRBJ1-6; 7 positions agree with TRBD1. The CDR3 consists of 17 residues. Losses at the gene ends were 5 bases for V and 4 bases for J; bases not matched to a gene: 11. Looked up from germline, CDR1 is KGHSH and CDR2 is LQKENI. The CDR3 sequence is CASSSQPGQAYNSPLHF. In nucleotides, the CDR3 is TGTGCCAGCTCATCACAACCCGGACAGGCTTATAATTCACCCCTCCACTTT.

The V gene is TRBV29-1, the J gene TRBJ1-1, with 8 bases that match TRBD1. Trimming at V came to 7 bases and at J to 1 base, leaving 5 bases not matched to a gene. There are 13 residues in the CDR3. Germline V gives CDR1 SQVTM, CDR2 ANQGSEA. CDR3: CSAGTGGNTEAFF. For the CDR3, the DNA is TGCAGCGCGGGGACAGGAGGGAACACTGAAGCTTTCTTT.

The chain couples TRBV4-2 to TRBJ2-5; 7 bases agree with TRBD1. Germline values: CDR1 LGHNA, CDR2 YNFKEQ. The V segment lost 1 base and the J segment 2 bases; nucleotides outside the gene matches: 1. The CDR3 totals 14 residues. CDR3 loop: CASSQVGQQETQYF. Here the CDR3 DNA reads TGTGCCAGCAGCCAAGTGGGACAGCAAGAGACCCAGTACTTC.

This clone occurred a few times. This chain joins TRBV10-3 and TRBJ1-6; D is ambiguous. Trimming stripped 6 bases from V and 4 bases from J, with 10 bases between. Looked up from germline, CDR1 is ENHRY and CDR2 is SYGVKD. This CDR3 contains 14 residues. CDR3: CAIRQESYNSPLHF. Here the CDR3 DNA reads TGTGCCATCAGGCAGGAATCATATAATTCACCCCTCCACTTT.